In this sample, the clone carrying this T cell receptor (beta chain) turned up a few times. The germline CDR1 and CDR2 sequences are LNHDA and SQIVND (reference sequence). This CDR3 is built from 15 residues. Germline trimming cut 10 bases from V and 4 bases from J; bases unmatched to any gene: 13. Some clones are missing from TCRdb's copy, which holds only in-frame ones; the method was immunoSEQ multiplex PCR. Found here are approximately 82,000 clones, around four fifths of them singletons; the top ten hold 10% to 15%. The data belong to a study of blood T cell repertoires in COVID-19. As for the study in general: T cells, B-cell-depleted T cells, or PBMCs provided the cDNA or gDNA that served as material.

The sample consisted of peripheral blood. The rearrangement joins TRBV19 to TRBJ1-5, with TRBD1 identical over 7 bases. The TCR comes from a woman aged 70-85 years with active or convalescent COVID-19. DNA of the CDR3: TGTGCCACTGACCGCCGGGACAGCCAAAATCAGCCCCAGCATTTT. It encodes CATDRRDSQNQPQHF.